In this sample, the clone carrying this T cell receptor (beta chain) turned up many times. Germline V lookup: CDR1 SGHTA, CDR2 FQGNSA. The CDR3 extends over 12 amino acids. Trimming stripped 3 bases from V and 6 bases from J, with 6 bases between. TCRdb reprocessed the RT-PCR reads via MiXCR and lists one record per CDR3 protein. In the table there are more than 600,000 distinct CDR3 sequences, 12% to 15% of which are singletons. The chain carries TRBV7-2 and TRBJ1-5; the D is unclear. The sequencing input was memory CD4+ T cells from blood. This sequence was found in a female donor in good health, serving as a healthy control. The CDR3 sequence is CASSFGGQPQHF. As DNA, the CDR3 is TGTGCCAGCAGCTTTGGTGGTCAGCCCCAGCATTTT.